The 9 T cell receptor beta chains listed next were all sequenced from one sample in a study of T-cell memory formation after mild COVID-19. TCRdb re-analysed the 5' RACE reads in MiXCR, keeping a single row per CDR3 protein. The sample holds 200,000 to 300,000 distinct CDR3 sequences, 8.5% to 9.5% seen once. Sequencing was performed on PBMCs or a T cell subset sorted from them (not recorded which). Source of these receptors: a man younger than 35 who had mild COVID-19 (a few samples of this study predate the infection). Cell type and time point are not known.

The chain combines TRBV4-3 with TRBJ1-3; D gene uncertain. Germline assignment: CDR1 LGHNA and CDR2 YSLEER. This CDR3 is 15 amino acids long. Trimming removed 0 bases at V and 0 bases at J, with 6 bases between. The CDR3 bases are TGCGCCAGCAGCCAAGACCTGAACTCTGGAAACACCATATATTTT. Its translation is CASSQDLNSGNTIYF.

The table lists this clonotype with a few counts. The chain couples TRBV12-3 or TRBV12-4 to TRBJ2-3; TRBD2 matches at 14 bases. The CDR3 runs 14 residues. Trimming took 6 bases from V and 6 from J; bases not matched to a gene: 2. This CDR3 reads CASRGLAGVDTQYF. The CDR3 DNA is TGTGCCAGCAGGGGACTAGCGGGGGTTGATACGCAGTATTTT.

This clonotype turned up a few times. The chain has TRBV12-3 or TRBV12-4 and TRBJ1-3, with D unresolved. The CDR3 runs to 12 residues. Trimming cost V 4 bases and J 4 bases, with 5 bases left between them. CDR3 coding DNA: TGTGCCAGCAGTTACAGCGGAAACACCATATATTTT. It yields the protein CASSYSGNTIYF.

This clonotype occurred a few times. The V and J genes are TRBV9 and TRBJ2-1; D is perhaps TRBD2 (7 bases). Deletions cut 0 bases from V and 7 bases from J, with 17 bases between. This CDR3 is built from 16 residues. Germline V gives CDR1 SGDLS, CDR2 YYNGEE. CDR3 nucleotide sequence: TGTGCCAGCAGCGTAGACGTGGGGGGGCGAGGTAATGAGCAGTTCTTC. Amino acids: CASSVDVGGRGNEQFF.

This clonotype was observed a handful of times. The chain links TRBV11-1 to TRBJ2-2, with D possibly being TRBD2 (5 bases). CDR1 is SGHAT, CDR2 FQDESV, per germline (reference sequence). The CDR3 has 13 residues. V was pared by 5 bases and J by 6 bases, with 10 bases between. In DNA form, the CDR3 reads TGTGCCAGCAGCCCCATGGGAGCCGGGGAGCTGTTTTTT. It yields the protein CASSPMGAGELFF.

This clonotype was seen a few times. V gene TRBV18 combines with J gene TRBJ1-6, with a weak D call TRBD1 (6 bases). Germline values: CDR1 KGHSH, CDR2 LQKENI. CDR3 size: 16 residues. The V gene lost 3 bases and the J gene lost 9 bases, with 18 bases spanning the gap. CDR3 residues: CASSPPEGGYGSPLHF. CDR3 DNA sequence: TGTGCCAGCTCACCCCCCGAGGGGGGCTACGGTTCACCCCTCCACTTT. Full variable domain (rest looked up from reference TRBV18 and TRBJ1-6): NAGVMQNPRHLVRRRGQEARLRCSPMKGHSHVYWYRQLPEEGLKFMVYLQKENIIDESGMPKERFSAEFPKEGPSILRIQQVVRGDSAAYFCASSPPEGGYGSPLHFGNGTRLTVT.

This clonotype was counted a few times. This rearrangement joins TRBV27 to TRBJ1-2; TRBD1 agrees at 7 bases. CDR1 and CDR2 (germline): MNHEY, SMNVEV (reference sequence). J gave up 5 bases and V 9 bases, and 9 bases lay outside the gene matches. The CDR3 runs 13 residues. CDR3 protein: CASWTGLSYGYTF. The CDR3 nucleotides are TGTGCCAGTTGGACAGGACTTTCTTATGGCTACACCTTC.

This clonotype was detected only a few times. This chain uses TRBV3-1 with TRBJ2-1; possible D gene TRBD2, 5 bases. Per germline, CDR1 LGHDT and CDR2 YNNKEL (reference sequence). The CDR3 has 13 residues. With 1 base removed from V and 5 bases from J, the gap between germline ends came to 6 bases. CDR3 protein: CASSQAGDNEQFF. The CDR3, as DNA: TGTGCCAGCAGCCAAGCCGGGGACAATGAGCAGTTCTTC.

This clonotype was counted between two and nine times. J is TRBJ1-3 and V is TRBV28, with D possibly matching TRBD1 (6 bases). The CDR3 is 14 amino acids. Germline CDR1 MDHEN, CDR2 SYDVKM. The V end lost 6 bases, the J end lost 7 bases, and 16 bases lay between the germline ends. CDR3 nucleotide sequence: TGTGCCAGCAGCCTCCGGGGGGCTTCTAACACCATATATTTT. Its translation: CASSLRGASNTIYF. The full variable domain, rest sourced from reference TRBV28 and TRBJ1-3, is DVKVTQSSRYLVKRTGEKVFLECVQDMDHENMFWYRQDPGLGLRLIYFSYDVKMKEKGDIPEGYSVSREKKERFSLILESASTNQTSMYLCASSLRGASNTIYFGEGSWLTVV.